The sequence of this TCR beta chain was determined in a study of tumor-infiltrating lymphocytes in oesophageal squamous cell carcinoma. V lost 6 bases, J lost 8 bases, and 19 bases lay in between. CDR1 is MNHNS, CDR2 SASEGT, per germline. The CDR3 is 14 residues long. MiXCR was run by TCRdb on the PCR reads, yielding one entry per CDR3 protein. The sample contains more than 15,000 distinct CDR3 sequences, 40% to 55% of which appear only once. This clonotype turned up a few times. Sequenced: normal esophageal tissue next to the tumor. This TCR came from a female donor with esophageal squamous cell carcinoma. This chain uses TRBV6-1 with TRBJ2-5, with D perhaps matching TRBD2 (7 bases). The CDR3 DNA reads TGTGCCAGCAGCCCCCGGGGGGCTATCCGAACCCAGTACTTC. Translation gives CASSPRGAIRTQYF.